This T cell receptor beta chain was recovered during a study of Ad26.COV2.S vaccination and SARS-CoV-2 variants. Germline assignment: CDR1 MGHRA and CDR2 YSYEKL. The CDR3 is 21 residues long. The ends lost 0 bases at V and 2 bases at J; junction bases unmatched: 13. TCRdb's table, derived via immunoSEQ multiplex PCR, lists solely in-frame clones and lacks some. The sample lists around 380,000 clones, 88% occurring once. Described treatment: around 19 received Ad26.COV2.S at low or high dose, single or two shots; roughly 5 received placebo; per-sample allocation not given. The study sampled participants on day 63 after the first vaccine or placebo injection.

This TCR derives from a person between 18 and 65 years old who received the Ad26.COV2.S COVID-19 vaccine or a placebo. The sequencing used peripheral blood, collected in a trial of Ad26.COV2.S vaccine versus placebo. J is TRBJ1-6 and V is TRBV4-1; 10 positions match TRBD1. CDR3 region: CASSQEPHFRDRGPYNSPLHF. CDR3 DNA sequence: TGCGCCAGCAGCCAAGAACCCCATTTCCGGGACAGGGGACCCTATAATTCACCCCTCCACTTT.